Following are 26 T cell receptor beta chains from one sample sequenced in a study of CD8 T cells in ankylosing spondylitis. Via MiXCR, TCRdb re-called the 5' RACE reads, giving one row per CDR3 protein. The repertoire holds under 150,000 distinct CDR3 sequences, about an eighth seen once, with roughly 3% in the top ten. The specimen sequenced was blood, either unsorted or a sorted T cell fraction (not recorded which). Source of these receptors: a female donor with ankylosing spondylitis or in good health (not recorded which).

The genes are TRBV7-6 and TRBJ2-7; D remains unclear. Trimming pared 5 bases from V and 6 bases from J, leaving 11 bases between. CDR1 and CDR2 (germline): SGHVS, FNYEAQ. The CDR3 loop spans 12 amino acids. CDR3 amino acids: CASSPGSAEQYF. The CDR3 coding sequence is TGTGCCAGCAGCCCCGGGTCCGCCGAGCAGTACTTC.

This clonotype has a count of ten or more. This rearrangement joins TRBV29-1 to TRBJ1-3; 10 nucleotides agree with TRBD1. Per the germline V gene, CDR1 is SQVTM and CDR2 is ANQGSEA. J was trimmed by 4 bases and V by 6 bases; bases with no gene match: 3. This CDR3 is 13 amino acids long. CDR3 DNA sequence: TGCAGCGTGGGACAGGGGAACGGAAACACCATATATTTT. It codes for CSVGQGNGNTIYF.

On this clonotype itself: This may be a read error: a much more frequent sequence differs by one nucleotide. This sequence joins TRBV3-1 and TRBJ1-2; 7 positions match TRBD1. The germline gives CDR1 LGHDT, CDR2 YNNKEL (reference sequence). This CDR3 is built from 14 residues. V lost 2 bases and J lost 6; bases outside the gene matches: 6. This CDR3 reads CASSQLTGANGYTF. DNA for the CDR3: TGTGCCAGCAGCCAACTAACAGGGGCGAATGGCTACACCTTC.

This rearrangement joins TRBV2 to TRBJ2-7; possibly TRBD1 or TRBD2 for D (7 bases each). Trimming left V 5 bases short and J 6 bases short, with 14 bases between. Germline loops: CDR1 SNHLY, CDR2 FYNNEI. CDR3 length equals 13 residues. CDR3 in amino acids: CASSRTGEGEQYF. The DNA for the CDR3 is TGTGCCAGCAGTCGAACAGGGGAGGGCGAGCAGTACTTC.

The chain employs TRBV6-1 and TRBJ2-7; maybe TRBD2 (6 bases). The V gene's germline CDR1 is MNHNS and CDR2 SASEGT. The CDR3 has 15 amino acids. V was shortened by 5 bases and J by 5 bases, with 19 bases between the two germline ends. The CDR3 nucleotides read TGTGCCAGCAGTCCTACTTCCGGGACTCCACACGAGCAGTACTTC. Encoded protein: CASSPTSGTPHEQYF.

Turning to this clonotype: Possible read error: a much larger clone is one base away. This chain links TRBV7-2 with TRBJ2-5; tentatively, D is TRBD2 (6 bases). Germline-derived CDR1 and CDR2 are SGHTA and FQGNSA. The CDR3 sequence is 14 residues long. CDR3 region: CASSTGRLQGTQYF. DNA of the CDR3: TGTGCCAGCAGCACTGGGAGGCTACAAGGGACCCAGTACTTC.

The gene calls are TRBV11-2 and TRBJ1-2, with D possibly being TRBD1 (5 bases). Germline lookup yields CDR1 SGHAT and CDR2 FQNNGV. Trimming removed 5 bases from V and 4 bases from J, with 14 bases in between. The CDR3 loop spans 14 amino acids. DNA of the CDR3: TGTGCCAGCAGCCGGGACCCAAGTTCCTATGGCTACACCTTC. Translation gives CASSRDPSSYGYTF.

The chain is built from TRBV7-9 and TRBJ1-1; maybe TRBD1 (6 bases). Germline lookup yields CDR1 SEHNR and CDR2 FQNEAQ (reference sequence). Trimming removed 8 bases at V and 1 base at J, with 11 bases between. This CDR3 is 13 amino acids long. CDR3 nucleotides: TGTGCCAGCGGTCCGGACAGGAACACTGAAGCTTTCTTT. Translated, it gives CASGPDRNTEAFF. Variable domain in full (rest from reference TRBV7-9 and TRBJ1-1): DTGVSQNPRHKITKRGQNVTFRCDPISEHNRLYWYRQTLGQGPEFLTYFQNEAQLEKSRLLSDRFSAERPKGSFSTLEIQRTEQGDSAMYLCASGPDRNTEAFFGQGTRLTVV.

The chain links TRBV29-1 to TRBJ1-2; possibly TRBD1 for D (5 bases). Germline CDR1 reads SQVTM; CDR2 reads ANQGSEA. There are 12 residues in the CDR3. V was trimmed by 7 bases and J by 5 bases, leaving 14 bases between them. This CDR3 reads CSGDDLGYGYTF. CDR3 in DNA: TGCAGCGGGGACGACCTGGGATATGGCTACACCTTC.

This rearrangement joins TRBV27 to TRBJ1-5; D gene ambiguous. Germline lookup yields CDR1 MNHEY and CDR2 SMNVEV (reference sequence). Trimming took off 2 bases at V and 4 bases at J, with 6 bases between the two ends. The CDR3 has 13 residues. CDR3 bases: TGTGCCAGCAGTTTAGCGCCGAATCAGCCCCAGCATTTT. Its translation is CASSLAPNQPQHF.

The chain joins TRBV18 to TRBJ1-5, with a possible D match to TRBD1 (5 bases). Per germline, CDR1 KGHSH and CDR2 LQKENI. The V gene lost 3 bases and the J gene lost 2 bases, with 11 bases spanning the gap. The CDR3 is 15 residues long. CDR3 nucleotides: TGTGCCAGCTCACCGGGTGTAGGGGGCAATCAGCCCCAGCATTTT. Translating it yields CASSPGVGGNQPQHF.

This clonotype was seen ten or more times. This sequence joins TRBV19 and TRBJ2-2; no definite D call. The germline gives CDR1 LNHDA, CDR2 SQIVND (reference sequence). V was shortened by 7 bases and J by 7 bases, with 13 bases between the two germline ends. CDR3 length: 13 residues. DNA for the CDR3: TGTGCCAGTAATCTTGGATTGGGCGGGGAGCTGTTTTTT. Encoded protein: CASNLGLGGELFF.

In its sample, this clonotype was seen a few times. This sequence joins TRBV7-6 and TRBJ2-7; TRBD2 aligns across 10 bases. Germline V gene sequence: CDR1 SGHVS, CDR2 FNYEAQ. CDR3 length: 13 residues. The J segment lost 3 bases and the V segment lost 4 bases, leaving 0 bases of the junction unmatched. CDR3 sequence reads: CASSSSGGYEQYF. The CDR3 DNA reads TGTGCCAGCAGCTCTAGCGGGGGCTACGAGCAGTACTTC.

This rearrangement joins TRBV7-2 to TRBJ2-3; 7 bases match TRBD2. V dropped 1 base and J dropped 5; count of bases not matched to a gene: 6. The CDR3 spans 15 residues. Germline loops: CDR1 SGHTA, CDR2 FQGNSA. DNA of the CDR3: TGTGCCAGCAGCTTAGTTGGACTAGTTGGAGATACGCAGTATTTT. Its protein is CASSLVGLVGDTQYF. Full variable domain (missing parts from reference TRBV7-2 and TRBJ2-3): GAGVSQSPSNKVTEKGKDVELRCDPISGHTALYWYRQSLGQGLEFLIYFQGNSAPDKSGLPSDRFSAERTGGSVSTLTIQRTQQEDSAVYLCASSLVGLVGDTQYFGPGTRLTVL.

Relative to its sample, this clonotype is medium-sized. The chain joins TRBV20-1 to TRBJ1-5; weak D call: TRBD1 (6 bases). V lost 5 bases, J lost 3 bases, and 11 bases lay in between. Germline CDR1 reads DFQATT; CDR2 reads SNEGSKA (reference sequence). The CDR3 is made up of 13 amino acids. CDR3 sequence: CSAPRGPNQPQHF. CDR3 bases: TGCAGTGCTCCCAGGGGACCCAATCAGCCCCAGCATTTT.

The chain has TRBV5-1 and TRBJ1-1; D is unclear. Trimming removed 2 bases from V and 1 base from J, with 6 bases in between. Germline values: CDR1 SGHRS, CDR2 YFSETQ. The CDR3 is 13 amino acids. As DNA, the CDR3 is TGCGCCAGCAGCTTCTGGGGGAACACTGAAGCTTTCTTT. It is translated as CASSFWGNTEAFF.

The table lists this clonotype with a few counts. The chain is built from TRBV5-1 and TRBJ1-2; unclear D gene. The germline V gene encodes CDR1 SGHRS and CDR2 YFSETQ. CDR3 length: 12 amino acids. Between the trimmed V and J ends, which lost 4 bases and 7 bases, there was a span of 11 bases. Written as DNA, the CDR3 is TGCGCCAGCAGCGAAGAGGGTAGTGGCTACACCTTC. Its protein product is CASSEEGSGYTF.

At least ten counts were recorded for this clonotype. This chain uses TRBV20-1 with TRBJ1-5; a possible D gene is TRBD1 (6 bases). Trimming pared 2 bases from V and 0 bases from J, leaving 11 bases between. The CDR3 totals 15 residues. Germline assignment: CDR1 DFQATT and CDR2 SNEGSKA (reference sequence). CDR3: CSARYREFSNQPQHF. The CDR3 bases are TGCAGTGCTAGATACAGGGAGTTTAGCAATCAGCCCCAGCATTTT.

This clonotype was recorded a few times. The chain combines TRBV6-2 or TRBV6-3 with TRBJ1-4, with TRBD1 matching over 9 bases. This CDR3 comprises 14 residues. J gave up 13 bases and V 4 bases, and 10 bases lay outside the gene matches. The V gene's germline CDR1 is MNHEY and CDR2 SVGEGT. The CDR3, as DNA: TGTGCCAGCAGTTTGGGGACAGGGAATTCGTTACTGTTTTTT. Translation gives CASSLGTGNSLLFF.

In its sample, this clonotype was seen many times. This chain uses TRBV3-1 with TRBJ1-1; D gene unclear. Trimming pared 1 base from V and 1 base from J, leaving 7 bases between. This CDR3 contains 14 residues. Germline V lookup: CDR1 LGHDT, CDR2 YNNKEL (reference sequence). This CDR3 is CASSQVAGNTEAFF. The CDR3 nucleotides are TGTGCCAGCAGCCAAGTGGCAGGGAACACTGAAGCTTTCTTT.

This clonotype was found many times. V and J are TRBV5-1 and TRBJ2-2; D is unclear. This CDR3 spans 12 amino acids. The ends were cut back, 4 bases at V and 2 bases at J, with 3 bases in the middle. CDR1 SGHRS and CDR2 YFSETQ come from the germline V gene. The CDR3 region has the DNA TGCGCCAGCAGCATTAACACCGGGGAGCTGTTTTTT. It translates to CASSINTGELFF.

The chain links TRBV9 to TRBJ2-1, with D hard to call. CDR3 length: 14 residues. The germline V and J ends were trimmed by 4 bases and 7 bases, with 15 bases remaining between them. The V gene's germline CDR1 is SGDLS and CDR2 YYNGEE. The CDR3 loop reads CASSPGPPWNEQFF. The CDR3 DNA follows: TGTGCCAGCAGCCCAGGCCCCCCTTGGAATGAGCAGTTCTTC.

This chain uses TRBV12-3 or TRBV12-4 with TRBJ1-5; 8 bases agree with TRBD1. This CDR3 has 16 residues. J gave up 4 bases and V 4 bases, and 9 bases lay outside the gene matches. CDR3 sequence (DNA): TGTGCCAGCAGTTCCGAAAAGACAGGGGTAAATCAGCCCCAGCATTTT. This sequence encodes CASSSEKTGVNQPQHF.

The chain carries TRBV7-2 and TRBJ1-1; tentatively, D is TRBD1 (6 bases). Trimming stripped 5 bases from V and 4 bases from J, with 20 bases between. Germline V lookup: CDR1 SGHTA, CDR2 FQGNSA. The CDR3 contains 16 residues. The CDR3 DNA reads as TGTGCCAGCAGCCCGATGCCGACAGGTCCCGGCACTGAAGCTTTCTTT. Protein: CASSPMPTGPGTEAFF.

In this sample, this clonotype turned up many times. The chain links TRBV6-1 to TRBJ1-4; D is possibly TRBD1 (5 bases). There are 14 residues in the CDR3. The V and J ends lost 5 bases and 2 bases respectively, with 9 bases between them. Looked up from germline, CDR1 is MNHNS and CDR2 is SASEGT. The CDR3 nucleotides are TGTGCCAGCAGTACGGGGCAGACTAATGAAAAACTGTTTTTT. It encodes CASSTGQTNEKLFF.

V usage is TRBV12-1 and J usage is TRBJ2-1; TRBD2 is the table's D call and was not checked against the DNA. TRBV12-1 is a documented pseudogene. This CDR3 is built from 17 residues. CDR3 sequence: CASKKRRDFSISDEQFF. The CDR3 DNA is TGTGCCAGCAAAAAACGCCGGGACTTCTCGATCTCCGATGAGCAGTTCTTC.